Listed here are 5 T cell receptor beta chains from one sample, sequenced in a study of CD8+ T cells in alopecia areata. Treatment in this sample: oral pan-JAK inhibitor, 5-10 mg twice daily. cDNA reverse transcribed from extracted RNA served as the sequencing template. Clones were sequenced by immunoSEQ multiplex PCR, and TCRdb holds only the in-frame ones, with some missing. The sample shows some 200,000 clones, 60% of them seen only once. The sample consisted of CD4+ T cells sorted from blood, taken at week 4, from a patient treated with tofacitinib. The receptors originated from a human donor with alopecia areata.

The V and J genes are TRBV9 and TRBJ2-5; D is unresolved. V was shortened by 3 bases and J by 0 bases, with 9 bases between the two germline ends. Germline CDR1 SGDLS, CDR2 YYNGEE. This CDR3 has 14 amino acids. CDR3 coding DNA: TGTGCCAGCAGCGCCTCGACGAACCAAGAGACCCAGTACTTC. Amino acid sequence: CASSASTNQETQYF.

This clone was seen a handful of times. This rearrangement joins TRBV9 to TRBJ1-6; unclear D gene. CDR1 is SGDLS, CDR2 YYNGEE, per germline. V was trimmed by 0 bases and J by 13 bases, leaving 14 bases between them. The CDR3 consists of 14 residues. CDR3 coding DNA: TGTGCCAGCAGCGTAGCTGCGGAGGAGACCCCCCTCCACTTT. This translates into CASSVAAEETPLHF.

CDR3 DNA sequence: TGCAGCGTTGACACGACAGGGGCAGAGACCCAGTACTTC. Translating gives CSVDTTGAETQYF. The genes are TRBV29-1 and TRBJ2-5, with TRBD1 matching over 8 bases. The CDR3 has 13 residues. The germline V gene encodes CDR1 SQVTM and CDR2 ANQGSEA. V trimming: 3 bases; J trimming: 4 bases; junction bases outside the gene matches: 4.

This chain uses TRBV29-1 with TRBJ1-2; D uncertain. The V gene's germline CDR1 is SQVTM and CDR2 ANQGSEA. Deletions cut 3 bases from V and 8 bases from J, with 10 bases between. This CDR3 contains 11 residues. CDR3: CSVDTHGGYTF. The CDR3 region has the DNA TGCAGCGTTGACACCCACGGAGGCTACACCTTC. Drawing the rest from reference TRBV29-1 and TRBJ1-2, the complete variable domain is SAVISQKPSRDICQRGTSLTIQCQVDSQVTMMFWYRQQPGQSLTLIATANQGSEATYESGFVIDKFPISRPNLTFSTLTVSNMSPEDSSIYLCSVDTHGGYTFGSGTRLTVV.

This chain links TRBV7-9 with TRBJ1-2; perhaps TRBD1 as D (5 bases). The CDR3 is 16 amino acids. The ends were cut back, 2 bases at V and 1 base at J, with 14 bases in the middle. Per the germline V gene, CDR1 is SEHNR and CDR2 is FQNEAQ (reference sequence). CDR3 sequence (DNA): TGTGCCAGCAGCTTACGGGACGGCACAAATAACTATGGCTACACCTTC. Amino acid sequence: CASSLRDGTNNYGYTF.